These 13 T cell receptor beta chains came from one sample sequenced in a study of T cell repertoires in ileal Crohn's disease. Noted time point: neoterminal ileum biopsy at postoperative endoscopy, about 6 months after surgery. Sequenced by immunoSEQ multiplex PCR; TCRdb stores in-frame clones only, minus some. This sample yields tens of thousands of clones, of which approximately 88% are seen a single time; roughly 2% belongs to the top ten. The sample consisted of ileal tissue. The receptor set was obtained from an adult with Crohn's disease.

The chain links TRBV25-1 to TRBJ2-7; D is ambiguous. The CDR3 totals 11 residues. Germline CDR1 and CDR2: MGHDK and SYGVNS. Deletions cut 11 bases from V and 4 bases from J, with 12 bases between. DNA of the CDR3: TGTGCCTCCGCCAGGCTTTACGAGCAGTACTTC. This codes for CASARLYEQYF.

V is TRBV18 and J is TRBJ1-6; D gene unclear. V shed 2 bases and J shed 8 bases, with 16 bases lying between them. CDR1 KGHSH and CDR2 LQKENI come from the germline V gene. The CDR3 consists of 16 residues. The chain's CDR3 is CASSPSGFGPDSPLHF. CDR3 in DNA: TGTGCCAGCTCACCATCGGGGTTCGGTCCCGATTCACCCCTCCACTTT.

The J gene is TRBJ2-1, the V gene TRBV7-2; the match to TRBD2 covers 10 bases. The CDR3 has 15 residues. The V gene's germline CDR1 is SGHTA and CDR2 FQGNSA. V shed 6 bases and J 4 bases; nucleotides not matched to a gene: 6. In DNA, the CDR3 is TGTGCCAGCAGTTTGACTAGCGGGCCGTACAATGAGCAGTTCTTC. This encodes CASSLTSGPYNEQFF.

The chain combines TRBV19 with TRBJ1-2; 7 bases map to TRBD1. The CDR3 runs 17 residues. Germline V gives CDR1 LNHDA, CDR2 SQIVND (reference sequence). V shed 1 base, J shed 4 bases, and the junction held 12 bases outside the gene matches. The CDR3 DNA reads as TGTGCCAGTAGTATAGTAGGCTGGAGACAGGGAGCCTATGGCTACACCTTC. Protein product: CASSIVGWRQGAYGYTF.

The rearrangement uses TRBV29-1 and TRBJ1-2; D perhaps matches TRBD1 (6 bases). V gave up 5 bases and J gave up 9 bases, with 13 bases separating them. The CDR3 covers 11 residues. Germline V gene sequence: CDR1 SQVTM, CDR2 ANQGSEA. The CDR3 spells CSVQGLGSYTF. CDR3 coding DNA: TGCAGCGTTCAGGGGCTTGGAAGCTACACCTTC.

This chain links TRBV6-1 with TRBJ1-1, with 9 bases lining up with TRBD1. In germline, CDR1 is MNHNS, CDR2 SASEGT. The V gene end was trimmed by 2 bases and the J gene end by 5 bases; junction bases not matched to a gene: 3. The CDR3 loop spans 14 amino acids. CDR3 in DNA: TGTGCCAGCAGTGAAAAGGACAGGGGAACTGAAGCTTTCTTT. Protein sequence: CASSEKDRGTEAFF.

CDR3 loop: CASSFSGEGSNQPQHF. The CDR3 nucleotides are TGTGCCAGCAGTTTCTCGGGGGAGGGGAGCAATCAGCCCCAGCATTTT. The chain is built from TRBV28 and TRBJ1-5; weak D call: TRBD1 (5 bases). The V end lost 3 bases, the J end lost 1 base, and 13 bases lay between the germline ends. The CDR3 spans 16 residues. Germline values: CDR1 MDHEN, CDR2 SYDVKM.

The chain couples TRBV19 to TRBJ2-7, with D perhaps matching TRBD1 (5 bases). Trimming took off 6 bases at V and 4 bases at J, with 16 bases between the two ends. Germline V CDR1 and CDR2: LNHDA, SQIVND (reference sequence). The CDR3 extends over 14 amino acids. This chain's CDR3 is CASRDSVGSYEQYF. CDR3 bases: TGTGCCAGTAGAGACAGCGTTGGCTCTTACGAGCAGTACTTC.

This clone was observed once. In DNA, the CDR3 is TGTGCCAGCAGTTTCCTAGGGGGCTATAATGGCTACACCTTC. Protein product: CASSFLGGYNGYTF. The chain combines TRBV27 with TRBJ1-2, with 7 bases matching TRBD1. The J segment lost 6 bases and the V segment lost 3 bases, leaving 7 bases of the junction unmatched. Germline V gene data show CDR1 as MNHEY and CDR2 as SMNVEV (reference sequence). The CDR3 length is 14 residues.

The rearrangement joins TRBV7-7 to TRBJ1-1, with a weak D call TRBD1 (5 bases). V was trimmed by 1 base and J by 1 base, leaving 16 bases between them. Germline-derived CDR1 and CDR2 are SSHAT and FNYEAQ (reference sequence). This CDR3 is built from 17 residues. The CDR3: CASSLGAEGQPNTEAFF. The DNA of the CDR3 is TGTGCCAGCAGCTTAGGCGCGGAGGGGCAACCGAACACTGAAGCTTTCTTT.

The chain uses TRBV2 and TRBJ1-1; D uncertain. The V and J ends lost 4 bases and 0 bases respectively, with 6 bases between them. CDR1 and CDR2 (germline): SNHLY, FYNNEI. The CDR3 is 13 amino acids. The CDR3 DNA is TGTGCCAGCAGTGTTGAGATGAACACTGAAGCTTTCTTT. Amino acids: CASSVEMNTEAFF.

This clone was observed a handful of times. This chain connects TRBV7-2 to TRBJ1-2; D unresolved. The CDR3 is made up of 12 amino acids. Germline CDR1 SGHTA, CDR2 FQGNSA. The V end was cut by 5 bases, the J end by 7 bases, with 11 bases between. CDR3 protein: CASSPAVSGYTF. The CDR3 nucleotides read TGTGCCAGCAGCCCCGCGGTTAGTGGCTACACCTTC.

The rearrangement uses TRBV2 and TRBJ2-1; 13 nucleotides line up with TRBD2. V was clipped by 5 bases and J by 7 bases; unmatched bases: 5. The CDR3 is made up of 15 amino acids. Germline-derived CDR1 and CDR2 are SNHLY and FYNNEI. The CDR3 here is CASSYGTSGANEQFF. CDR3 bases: TGTGCCAGCAGTTACGGGACTAGCGGGGCGAATGAGCAGTTCTTC.